These 7 T cell receptor beta chains came from one sample sequenced in a study of beta chain features in type 1 diabetes. The investigators reverse transcribed all of the isolated RNA, so they sequenced expressed TCRB transcripts. The table came from immunoSEQ multiplex PCR; TCRdb's copy has only in-frame clones and leaves some out. Of some 44,000 clones listed, 51% are singletons. The sequencing sample was made of Tregs from blood. All receptors derive from a young woman in good health.

This clone was counted a few times. This rearrangement joins TRBV5-4 to TRBJ2-1, with D unresolved. The V gene's germline CDR1 is SGHNT and CDR2 YYREEE (reference sequence). CDR3 size: 14 residues. Trimming took 5 bases from V and 2 from J, leaving 11 bases between them. DNA of the CDR3: TGTGCCAGCAGTGACAACCCTCCCTACAATGAGCAGTTCTTC. Encoded protein: CASSDNPPYNEQFF. Full variable domain (outside the CDR3, taken from reference TRBV5-4 and TRBJ2-1): ETGVTQSPTHLIKTRGQQVTLRCSSQSGHNTVSWYQQALGQGPQFIFQYYREEENGRGNFPPRFSGLQFPNYSSELNVNALELDDSALYLCASSDNPPYNEQFFGPGTRLTVL.

The rearrangement joins TRBV6-1 to TRBJ1-6; D not certain. The germline V gene encodes CDR1 MNHNS and CDR2 SASEGT. The CDR3 spans 16 residues. Trimming took off 0 bases at V and 4 bases at J, with 10 bases between the two ends. The CDR3 bases are TGTGCCAGCAGTGAAGCATGGGCACCATATAATTCACCCCTCCACTTT. Amino acids: CASSEAWAPYNSPLHF.

The gene calls are TRBV7-9 and TRBJ2-7, with unresolved D. The CDR3 is 13 residues long. V dropped 2 bases and J dropped 3 bases, with 8 bases sitting between them. Per germline, CDR1 SEHNR and CDR2 FQNEAQ (reference sequence). In nucleotides, the CDR3 is TGTGCCAGCAGCTTAATGAGAAGCTACGAGCAGTACTTC. It encodes CASSLMRSYEQYF.

This rearrangement joins TRBV14 to TRBJ2-1; D gene uncertain. V was trimmed by 3 bases and J by 6 bases, leaving 6 bases between them. Germline values: CDR1 SGHDN, CDR2 FVKESK. The CDR3 runs 12 residues. The CDR3 sequence: CASSQIGNEQFF. DNA for the CDR3: TGTGCCAGCAGCCAGATCGGCAATGAGCAGTTCTTC.

The chain joins TRBV5-1 to TRBJ2-1; D might be TRBD2 (5 bases). Per the germline V gene, CDR1 is SGHRS and CDR2 is YFSETQ. Trimming pared 3 bases from V and 7 bases from J, leaving 17 bases between. The CDR3 extends over 15 amino acids. CDR3 in amino acids: CASSSGWGEHNEQFF. The CDR3 coding sequence is TGCGCCAGCAGCTCCGGCTGGGGAGAGCATAATGAGCAGTTCTTC.

This chain's CDR3 is CASRKGGVVEAFF. The CDR3 DNA is TGTGCCAGCAGAAAAGGGGGGGTGGTTGAAGCTTTCTTT. The V gene is TRBV5-6, the J gene TRBJ1-1; TRBD1 might be the D (6 bases). This CDR3 is built from 13 residues. CDR1 and CDR2 (germline): SGHDT, YYEEEE. With 5 bases removed from V and 7 bases from J, the gap between germline ends came to 15 bases.

CDR3 coding DNA: TGTGCCAGCAGTGACTCGGGTGCGGGCCTTCGTTTTGCTTTCTTT. Its translation: CASSDSGAGLRFAFF. The rearrangement uses TRBV6-4 and TRBJ1-1; no clear D. The CDR3 runs 15 residues. V was clipped by 0 bases and J by 11 bases, with 19 bases between them. Germline CDR1 reads MRHNA; CDR2 reads SNTAGT.